This TCR beta chain was retrieved from a study of blood T cell repertoires in COVID-19 (dated by TCRdb to 2020 to 2022). Notes on the research overall: Samples from collaborators originated in the United States, Italy and Spain and spanned both the acute and convalescent phases of COVID-19. The material from the prospective study consisted of cDNA or gDNA derived from T cells, B-cell-depleted T cells, or PBMCs. Deeply sampled blood TCRbeta repertoires from subjects exposed to, actively infected with, or recovered from COVID-19 were included in the dataset. The sample metadata nearly always contained a de-identified subject ID, COVID-19 status, age in years and sex. The repertoires were made available in a free public database intended to serve as a resource for research on the immune response to SARS-CoV-2. Where available, HLA class I and class II types were taken from metadata supplied by the sample provider and were not determined by assay-based typing. Samples came from the ongoing ImmuneRACE study (first 160 participants) plus 1,254 subjects from 6 global collaborators. Results and caveats for the whole study, not just this receptor: The quantity of clinical and demographic metadata differed by source and by participant and was supplied without curation.

In this sample, this clone turned up once. The target of this receptor is not known. It has no much larger one-base neighbor in the sample; base qualities were not kept. TCRbeta CDR3 regions were amplified from genomic DNA using the immunoSEQ Assay, a bias-controlled multiplex PCR. Per the source publication's procedure: Nucleated cell counts per sample were estimated from amplification of reference gene primers within the assay. To quantify the absolute abundance of each unique TCRbeta CDR3 rearrangement, sequence reads were collapsed and filtered. For each sample, productive Simpson clonality was calculated as the square root of Simpson's diversity index across productive rearrangements. TCRdb's version of the immuneACCESS table is confined to in-frame rearrangements and falls short of the full clone set. An unresolved V gene accounts for under half of the shortfall where checked; the remainder is of unknown origin. The DNA was the basis for D and trimming; V, J and clone size are from that table. The sample yields hundreds of thousands of clones; 70% to 90% were counted once. The biggest ten clones account for roughly 1.9% of the sample.

V and J lose 4 bases and 0 bases, and a span of 10 bases separates them. Inclusive of the bounding cysteine and phenylalanine, the CDR3 is 14 residues long. The entry retains the CDR3 DNA only, 42 bases that are in frame from base 1. Looking up the germline V gene yields CDR1 SQVTM and CDR2 ANQGSEA. Participants in the prospective study were enrolled through a virtual design, were aged about 18 to 100 years, and lived in fewer than 30 United States geographic areas. Cohort assignment in the prospective study relied on participant-reported clinical history from a screening survey and a study questionnaire. In the prospective study, whole blood, serum and a nasopharyngeal or oropharyngeal swab were collected from each participant by mobile phlebotomists. Over an approximately 2-month period, participants in the prospective study had the option of providing additional blood draws and questionnaires. Blood samples from the prospective study were shipped frozen or at room temperature prior to DNA extraction.

The sample was PBMCs or T cells enriched from blood (not recorded which). The chain joins TRBV29-1 to TRBJ2-1, with TRBD2 tentatively as D gene (6 bases match). The clonotype comes from a woman under 30 with acute COVID-19. The CDR3 region has the sequence CSVVRGTSYNEQFF. In nucleotide form, the sequence is TGCAGCGTTGTTCGGGGGACCTCCTACAATGAGCAGTTCTTC.